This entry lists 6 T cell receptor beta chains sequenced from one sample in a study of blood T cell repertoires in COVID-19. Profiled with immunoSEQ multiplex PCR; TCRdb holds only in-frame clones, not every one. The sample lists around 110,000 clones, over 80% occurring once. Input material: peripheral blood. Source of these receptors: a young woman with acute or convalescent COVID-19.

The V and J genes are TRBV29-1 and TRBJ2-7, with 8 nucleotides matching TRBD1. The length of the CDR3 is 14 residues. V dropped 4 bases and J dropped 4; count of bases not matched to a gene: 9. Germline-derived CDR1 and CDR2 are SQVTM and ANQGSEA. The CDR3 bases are TGCAGCGTTGTGACCCAACAGGGGGGTTACGAGCAGTACTTC. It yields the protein CSVVTQQGGYEQYF.

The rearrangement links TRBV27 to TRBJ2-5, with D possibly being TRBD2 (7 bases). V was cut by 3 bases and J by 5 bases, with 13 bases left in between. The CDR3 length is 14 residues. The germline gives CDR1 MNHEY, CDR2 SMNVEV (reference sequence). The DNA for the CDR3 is TGTGCCAGCAGTTTGCGGGGGCCGGGGGAGACCCAGTACTTC. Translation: CASSLRGPGETQYF.

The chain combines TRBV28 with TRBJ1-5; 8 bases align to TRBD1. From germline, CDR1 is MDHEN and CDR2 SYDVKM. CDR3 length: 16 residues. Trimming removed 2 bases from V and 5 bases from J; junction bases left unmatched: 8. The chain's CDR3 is CASSLSPGTGYQPQHF. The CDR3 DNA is TGTGCCAGCAGTTTAAGCCCAGGGACAGGATATCAGCCCCAGCATTTT.

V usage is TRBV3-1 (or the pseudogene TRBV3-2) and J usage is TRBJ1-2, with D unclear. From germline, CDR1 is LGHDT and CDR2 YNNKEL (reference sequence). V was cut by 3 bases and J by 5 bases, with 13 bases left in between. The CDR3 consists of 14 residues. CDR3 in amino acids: CASSHGRPRYGYTF. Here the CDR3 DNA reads TGTGCCAGCAGCCACGGCAGGCCCCGGTATGGCTACACCTTC.

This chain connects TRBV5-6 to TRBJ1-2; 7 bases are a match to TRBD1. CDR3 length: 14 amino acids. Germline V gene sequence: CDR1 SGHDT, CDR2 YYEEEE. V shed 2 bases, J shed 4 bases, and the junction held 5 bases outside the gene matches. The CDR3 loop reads CASSFDRQGYGYTF. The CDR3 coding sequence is TGTGCCAGCAGCTTCGACCGACAGGGCTATGGCTACACCTTC.

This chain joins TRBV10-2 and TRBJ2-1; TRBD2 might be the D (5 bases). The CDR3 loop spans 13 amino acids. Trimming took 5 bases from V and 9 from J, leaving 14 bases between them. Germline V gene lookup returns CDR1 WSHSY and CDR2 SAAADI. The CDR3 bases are TGCGCCAGCAGTACTACGCGGGTGAGTGAGCAGTTCTTC. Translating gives CASSTTRVSEQFF.